This T cell receptor beta chain was observed in a study of T cells in Graves' hyperthyroidism and ophthalmopathy. Findings of the study overall: Onset of ophthalmopathy came a median approximately 6.5 months after the model predicted it.

The sample holds many counts of this clonotype. Its target is unknown. V was cut by 4 bases and J by 2 bases, with 14 bases left in between. Germline-derived CDR1 and CDR2 are SGDLS and YYNGEE. The CDR3 contains 15 residues. There were TCR beta CDR3 regions amplified from RNA transcripts. Carried out on the TCR CDR3, a first-round RT-PCR used the HTBI primer set. MiXCR, run by TCRdb on the multiplex PCR reads, gives a single entry per CDR3 protein. The sample holds hundreds of thousands of distinct CDR3 sequences; about 15% are singletons and the top ten take 10%. The chain combines TRBV9 with TRBJ2-3; D possibly corresponds to TRBD2 (6 bases). Material for sequencing was blood. The sequence derives from a woman younger than 35 with Graves' hyperthyroidism. The CDR3 coding sequence is TGTGCCAGCAGCCCAAGGGACTCCTCCACAGATACGCAGTATTTT. Translating gives CASSPRDSSTDTQYF.